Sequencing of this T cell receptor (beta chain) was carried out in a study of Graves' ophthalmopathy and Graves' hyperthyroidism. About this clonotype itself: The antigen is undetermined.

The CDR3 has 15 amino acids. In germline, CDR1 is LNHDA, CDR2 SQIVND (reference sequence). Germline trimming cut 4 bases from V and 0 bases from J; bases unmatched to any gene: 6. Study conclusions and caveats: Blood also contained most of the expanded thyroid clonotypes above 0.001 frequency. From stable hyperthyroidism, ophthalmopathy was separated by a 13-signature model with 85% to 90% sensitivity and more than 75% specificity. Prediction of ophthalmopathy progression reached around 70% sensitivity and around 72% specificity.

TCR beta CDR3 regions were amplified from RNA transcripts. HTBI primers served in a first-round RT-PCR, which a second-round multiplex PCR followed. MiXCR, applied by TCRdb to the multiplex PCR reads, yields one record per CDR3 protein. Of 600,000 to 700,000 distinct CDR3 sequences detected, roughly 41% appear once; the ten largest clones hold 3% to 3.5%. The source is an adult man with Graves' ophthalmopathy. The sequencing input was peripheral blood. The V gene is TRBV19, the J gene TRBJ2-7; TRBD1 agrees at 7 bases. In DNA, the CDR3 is TGTGCCAGTAGTACACAGGGGATATTCTCCTACGAGCAGTACTTC. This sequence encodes CASSTQGIFSYEQYF.